These T cell receptor beta chains were read from a single sample in a study of early T cells in non-severe SARS-CoV-2 infection. TCRdb called the 5' RACE reads again in MiXCR, with one record for every CDR3 protein. The sample holds around 67,000 distinct CDR3 sequences; about an eighth are singletons and the top ten take roughly 5.7%. Sample: whole blood, taken at baseline. These receptor sequences come from an adult who was a healthcare worker with PCR-confirmed SARS-CoV-2 infection or an uninfected control (not recorded which). Both conserved end residues are part of each CDR3. The D gene is left open where the match is weak. Not all rows give a size; the values are once, few, many and, for expanded clones, a class.

abundance,j_gene,v_gene,d_gene,CDR3nt,CDR3aa
few,TRBJ1-5,TRBV5-5,-,TGTGCCAGCAGCTTGGCTGGGGGATATGACAATCAGCCCCAGCATTTT,CASSLAGGYDNQPQHF
many,TRBJ2-2,TRBV7-2,-,TGTGCCAGCAGTCTCAAGACAGGACACACCGGGGAGCTGTTTTTT,CASSLKTGHTGELFF
few,TRBJ2-1,TRBV6-4,-,TGTGCCAGCAGTGTCGAGGAGGGAGGAAACAATGAGCAGTTCTTC,CASSVEEGGNNEQFF
many,TRBJ2-3,TRBV20-1,TRBD2,TGCAGTGCGCAGAAGAGCGGGGGGGGATTAGATACGCAGTATTTT,CSAQKSGGGLDTQYF
few,TRBJ2-4,TRBV9,TRBD1,TGTGCCAGCAGGTGGCGGGGACAGGGGGCTATTCGCAAAAACATTCAGTACTTC,CASRWRGQGAIRKNIQYF
many,TRBJ2-2,TRBV2,-,TGTGCCAGCAGCCCTCTGCGGGACACCGGGGAGCTGTTTTTT,CASSPLRDTGELFF
-,TRBJ1-2,TRBV7-2,-,TGTGCCAGCAGCCACTCCCCGGGGTCCAACTATGGCTACACCTTC,CASSHSPGSNYGYTF
-,TRBJ1-2,TRBV6-5,-,TGTGCCAGCAGTTCACCCCGGCCAGGGTCAAGAAACACCTTC,CASSSPRPGSRNTF
few,TRBJ1-3,TRBV30,-,TGTGCCTGGAAACTGACAGTTGGAAACACCATATATTTT,CAWKLTVGNTIYF
-,TRBJ1-1,TRBV29-1,TRBD1,TGCAGCGTACATGACAGGGCGAACACTGAAGCTTTCTTT,CSVHDRANTEAFF
many,TRBJ2-7,TRBV4-2,TRBD1,TGTGCCAGCAGCCAGGGGACAGGGGTTTTTGACGAGCAGTACTTC,CASSQGTGVFDEQYF
many,TRBJ2-3,TRBV5-4,TRBD2,TGTGCCAGCAGCTTGGTCCTAGCGGGAGACACAGATACGCAGTATTTT,CASSLVLAGDTDTQYF
-,TRBJ2-2,TRBV10-2,TRBD2,TGCGCCAGCACCGAGGGACTAGCGGGGAACACCGGGGAGCTGTTTTTT,CASTEGLAGNTGELFF
few,TRBJ2-2,TRBV5-1,-,TGCGCCAGCAGCTTGGTTCCATCCGGGGAGCTGTTTTTT,CASSLVPSGELFF
many,TRBJ1-3,TRBV5-1,-,TGCGCCAGCAGCTTGGAGGGCCCTAAGTATTTT,CASSLEGPKYF
many,TRBJ1-4,TRBV20-1,-,TGCAGTGCTCGCCCTAACACCGTTGGCCTTTGGGTTTTT,CSARPNTVGLWVF
-,TRBJ2-1,TRBV6-5,-,TGTGCCACGCGGGACGGTTGGGGTGAGCAGTTCTTC,CATRDGWGEQFF
-,TRBJ2-5,TRBV29-1,-,TGCAGCCCTAAAACCGGAGAGACCCAGCACTTC,CSPKTGETQHF
many,TRBJ1-5,TRBV20-1,TRBD1,TGCAGTGCTAGAAACCCTAAGGCGGACAGGGGGCATCAGCCCCAGCATTTT,CSARNPKADRGHQPQHF
few,TRBJ2-1,TRBV7-7,TRBD2,TGTGCTAGCAGCCAACTAGCGGGTGTCAATGAGCAGTTCTTC,CASSQLAGVNEQFF
-,TRBJ2-3,TRBV7-8,-,TGTGCCAGCAGCTTAGACCCCCCGCCAGATACGCAGTATTTT,CASSLDPPPDTQYF
-,TRBJ2-7,TRBV29-1,-,TGCAGCTCCCGGGATGCTGGGGAGCAGTACTTC,CSSRDAGEQYF
many,TRBJ1-1,TRBV4-2,-,TGTGCCAGCAGCCAAGAAGCAGGGATCGGCGCTTTCTTT,CASSQEAGIGAFF
-,TRBJ1-2,TRBV12-3/TRBV12-4,TRBD1,TGTGCCAGCAGTTGGGGGACAGGGGGCGCGCATGGCTACACCTTC,CASSWGTGGAHGYTF
few,TRBJ1-2,TRBV20-1,-,TGCAGTGCCCGGAAGGGATTTGGCTATGGCTACACCTTC,CSARKGFGYGYTF
-,TRBJ1-4,TRBV4-1,TRBD1,TGCGCCAGCAGCCAAGTGGGACAGGGGGCAAGGTCAAAACTGTTTTTT,CASSQVGQGARSKLFF
many,TRBJ2-7,TRBV6-6,-,TGTGCCAGCAGTCGTTATGGATATGACGAGCAGTACTTC,CASSRYGYDEQYF
few,TRBJ2-3,TRBV7-9,-,TGTGCCAGCAGCTTACGCTGGGACTCTAGCACAGATACGCAGTATTTT,CASSLRWDSSTDTQYF
-,TRBJ1-5,TRBV20-1,-,TGCAGTGCTAGGCCCGGCGGGGGGAGGGCCCAGCATTTT,CSARPGGGRAQHF
few,TRBJ2-7,TRBV7-8,TRBD1,TGTGCCAGCAAGTTCACCGGGACAGGGCCCCACGAGCAGTACTTC,CASKFTGTGPHEQYF
-,TRBJ2-1,TRBV12-3/TRBV12-4,TRBD2,TGTGCCAGCACCCTTAGCGGGGCCATCAATGAGCAGTTCTTC,CASTLSGAINEQFF
many,TRBJ2-1,TRBV7-6,TRBD2,TGTGCCAGCAGCTTAGCGCTAGCGGGGGTCGCGTACAATGAGCAGTTCTTC,CASSLALAGVAYNEQFF
-,TRBJ2-5,TRBV29-1,TRBD2,TGCAGCGTTGGGAATAGCGGGGACCGTGTGGAGACCCAGTACTTC,CSVGNSGDRVETQYF
-,TRBJ1-4,TRBV27,TRBD1,TGTGCCAGCAGTTTAACGGGGACAGGGGCTGAAAAACTGTTTTTT,CASSLTGTGAEKLFF
-,TRBJ2-5,TRBV10-3,TRBD1,TGTGCCATCAGAGGGACAGGGAACGTGAAGACCCAGTACTTC,CAIRGTGNVKTQYF
many,TRBJ2-7,TRBV6-6,TRBD1,TGTGCCAGCAGTTCTGAGCACTCCGGGACAGGAGTCTACGAGCAGTACTTC,CASSSEHSGTGVYEQYF
-,TRBJ2-1,TRBV18,-,TGTGCCAGCTCAGCAGGGGTTATACGGGATGAGCAGTTCTTC,CASSAGVIRDEQFF
few,TRBJ1-2,TRBV3-1,TRBD1,TGTGCCAGCAGCCTTCGGACAGGGGGCCATGGCTACACCTTC,CASSLRTGGHGYTF
-,TRBJ2-3,TRBV7-3,TRBD1,TGTGCCAGCAGCTTAGGACCCCCGGGACAGGGGATTGATACGCAGTATTTT,CASSLGPPGQGIDTQYF
many,TRBJ1-1,TRBV5-1,-,TGCGCCAGCAGCTTGCGCAATGACGGCGTCAACACTGAAGCTTTCTTT,CASSLRNDGVNTEAFF
many,TRBJ1-3,TRBV6-1,-,TGTGCCAGCAGTGCTGCCCCAGGGACCTCTGGAAACACCATATATTTT,CASSAAPGTSGNTIYF
many,TRBJ2-1,TRBV14,-,TGTGCCAGCAGCCAAGAAAGGGCTTCGGTGGGGATCGCGTACAATGAGCAGTTCTTC,CASSQERASVGIAYNEQFF
-,TRBJ2-6,TRBV7-9,-,TGTGCCAGCAGCTTACCCAGGGCCGGGGCCAACGTCCTGACTTTC,CASSLPRAGANVLTF
-,TRBJ2-1,TRBV20-1,TRBD2,TGCAGTGCTAGAGATAGCGGGCAGAGCTCCTACAATGAGCAGTTCTTC,CSARDSGQSSYNEQFF
few,TRBJ1-4,TRBV7-6,-,TGTGCCAGCAGCTTGACCCCCGGGAACCCCTCAACTAATGAAAAACTGTTTTTT,CASSLTPGNPSTNEKLFF
once,TRBJ2-2,TRBV27,TRBD2,TGTGCCAGCAGTTCGGCGGGAGTAGAACACACCGGGGAGCTGTTTTTT,CASSSAGVEHTGELFF
few,TRBJ2-2,TRBV19,-,TGTGCCACCGACCGGGGGCCCACCGGGGAGCTGTTTTTT,CATDRGPTGELFF
few,TRBJ2-5,TRBV4-2,TRBD2,TGTGCCAGCAGCCAAGCGGGGGGGCCGGCGGAGACCCAGTACTTC,CASSQAGGPAETQYF
few,TRBJ2-3,TRBV10-2,TRBD1,TGCGCCAGCAGTGAGTTAATCGTTGGGACAGCAGATACGCAGTATTTT,CASSELIVGTADTQYF
-,TRBJ1-2,TRBV6-5,-,TGTGCCAGCAGTTACTCGAATGCAAACTATGGCTACACCTTC,CASSYSNANYGYTF
few,TRBJ1-3,TRBV5-5,-,TGTGCCAGCAGTATGAACTCTGAAAACACCATATATTTT,CASSMNSENTIYF
-,TRBJ1-5,TRBV15,-,TGTGCCACCAGCAGAGAGATGAGTTCAAATCAGCCCCAGCATTTT,CATSREMSSNQPQHF
-,TRBJ2-3,TRBV10-3,-,TGTGCCACCACAGGGTCGGGCACAGATACGCAGTATTTT,CATTGSGTDTQYF
-,TRBJ2-7,TRBV27,-,TGTGCCAGCAGTCCCCTGGGGGGCTCCTACGAGCAGTACTTC,CASSPLGGSYEQYF
few,TRBJ2-2,TRBV7-3,-,TGTGCCAGCAGCAAAGGACGCCGAACCGGGGAGCTGTTTTTT,CASSKGRRTGELFF
few,TRBJ2-7,TRBV29-1,-,TGCAGCGTTGTTGGCGGGATTGAGCAGTACTTC,CSVVGGIEQYF